This is a list of T cell receptor beta chains from one sample in a study of T cell responses to AZD1222 COVID-19 vaccine. Sequenced by immunoSEQ multiplex PCR; TCRdb stores in-frame clones only, minus some. The top ten hold roughly 6.9% of the sample, which has about 150,000 clones, roughly nine tenths seen once. Specimen: peripheral blood, collected after recovery from COVID-19. These receptors originate from an adult who had recovered from COVID-19. Both conserved end residues are part of each CDR3. A D gene is named only where the DNA matches it firmly. Only some rows state a clone size, as once, few, many or a class for expanded clones.

D gene: .
clone size: .
J gene: TRBJ2-2
CDR3 length: 15
V gene: TRBV6-4
CDR3 DNA: TGTGCCAGCAGTGAAGGAGGGACGAACACCGGGGAGCTGTTTTTT
CDR3 protein: CASSEGGTNTGELFF

D gene: .
clone size: .
J gene: TRBJ2-1
CDR3 length: 16
V gene: TRBV7-2
CDR3 DNA: TGTGCCAGCAGCCCTTGGGGGGCCGGACCCTACAATGAGCAGTTCTTC
CDR3 protein: CASSPWGAGPYNEQFF

D gene: TRBD1
clone size: .
J gene: TRBJ1-1
CDR3 length: 15
V gene: TRBV19
CDR3 DNA: TGTGCCAGTAGTCGACAGGGGCCATCGAACACTGAAGCTTTCTTT
CDR3 protein: CASSRQGPSNTEAFF

D gene: TRBD1
clone size: .
J gene: TRBJ1-2
CDR3 length: 14
V gene: TRBV9
CDR3 DNA: TGTGCCAGCAGCGTAGGGGACAGGAACTATGGCTACACCTTC
CDR3 protein: CASSVGDRNYGYTF

D gene: TRBD1
clone size: .
J gene: TRBJ2-7
CDR3 length: 12
V gene: TRBV10-1
CDR3 DNA: TGCGCCAGCAGTAGGACAGGCTACGAGCAGTACTTC
CDR3 protein: CASSRTGYEQYF

D gene: .
clone size: .
J gene: TRBJ2-2
CDR3 length: 14
V gene: TRBV28
CDR3 DNA: TGTGCCAGCAGTGTACAGGGGGGGTCCGGGGAGCTGTTTTTT
CDR3 protein: CASSVQGGSGELFF

D gene: .
clone size: once
J gene: TRBJ2-5
CDR3 length: 15
V gene: TRBV12-2
CDR3 DNA: TGTGCAAGTCGCTTAGAGGGACTTAGGGGAGAGACCCAGTACTTC
CDR3 protein: CASRLEGLRGETQYF

D gene: TRBD1
clone size: .
J gene: TRBJ1-3
CDR3 length: 15
V gene: TRBV11-3
CDR3 DNA: TGTGCCAGCAGCCCAGGACAGGGTCCGGGAAACACCATATATTTT
CDR3 protein: CASSPGQGPGNTIYF

D gene: TRBD2
clone size: .
J gene: TRBJ2-1
CDR3 length: 14
V gene: TRBV18
CDR3 DNA: TGTGCCAGCTCATTGGGGGGGTCCTACAATGAGCAGTTCTTC
CDR3 protein: CASSLGGSYNEQFF

D gene: .
clone size: .
J gene: TRBJ1-1
CDR3 length: 17
V gene: TRBV2
CDR3 DNA: TGTGCCAGCAGGCGGGGTTCTGGAACGGGAACGAACACTGAAGCTTTCTTT
CDR3 protein: CASRRGSGTGTNTEAFF

D gene: .
clone size: .
J gene: TRBJ2-7
CDR3 length: 16
V gene: TRBV12-2
CDR3 DNA: TGTGCAAGTCGCTTTGGACTAGCGGGATACTCCTACGAGCAGTACTTC
CDR3 protein: CASRFGLAGYSYEQYF

D gene: .
clone size: .
J gene: TRBJ2-7
CDR3 length: 14
V gene: TRBV7-2
CDR3 DNA: TGTGCCAGCAGCCCACAGTTTACCTCCTACGAGCAGTACTTC
CDR3 protein: CASSPQFTSYEQYF

D gene: .
clone size: .
J gene: TRBJ2-1
CDR3 length: 13
V gene: TRBV12-3/TRBV12-4
CDR3 DNA: TGTGCCAGCAGTTTGTTTTCCCTACGGGAGCAGTTCTTC
CDR3 protein: CASSLFSLREQFF

D gene: .
clone size: .
J gene: TRBJ1-1
CDR3 length: 14
V gene: TRBV11-2
CDR3 DNA: TGTGCCAGCAGCTTAGAAGGGGAGGGATCTGAAGCTTTCTTT
CDR3 protein: CASSLEGEGSEAFF

D gene: TRBD1
clone size: .
J gene: TRBJ1-2
CDR3 length: 16
V gene: TRBV19
CDR3 DNA: TGTGCCAGTCCTATGGGACGGGACAGAAGAATCTATGGCTACACCTTC
CDR3 protein: CASPMGRDRRIYGYTF

D gene: .
clone size: .
J gene: TRBJ1-5
CDR3 length: 18
V gene: TRBV27
CDR3 DNA: TGTGCCAGCAGTTTCGTGGGCAGGGGAGGGTTTGGCAATCAGCCCCAGCATTTT
CDR3 protein: CASSFVGRGGFGNQPQHF

D gene: TRBD1
clone size: .
J gene: TRBJ1-5
CDR3 length: 17
V gene: TRBV15
CDR3 DNA: TGTGCCACCAGCAGAGATCCCGCAGGGGGCGCAGGACAGCCCCAGCATTTT
CDR3 protein: CATSRDPAGGAGQPQHF

D gene: .
clone size: .
J gene: TRBJ1-1
CDR3 length: 14
V gene: TRBV9
CDR3 DNA: TGTGCCAGCAGCGTACCCGGGAAGAACACTGAAGCTTTCTTT
CDR3 protein: CASSVPGKNTEAFF

D gene: TRBD1
clone size: .
J gene: TRBJ2-2
CDR3 length: 14
V gene: TRBV24-1
CDR3 DNA: TGTGCCACCCGGGACAGTACGAACACCGGGGAGCTGTTTTTT
CDR3 protein: CATRDSTNTGELFF

D gene: TRBD2
clone size: .
J gene: TRBJ2-7
CDR3 length: 15
V gene: TRBV28
CDR3 DNA: TGTGCCAGCACCCTGACTAGCGGGAGGCTCGACGAGCAGTACTTC
CDR3 protein: CASTLTSGRLDEQYF

D gene: .
clone size: .
J gene: TRBJ2-2
CDR3 length: 16
V gene: TRBV9
CDR3 DNA: TGTGCCAGCAGCGTTATTCAGGGGGGGAACACCGGGGAGCTGTTTTTT
CDR3 protein: CASSVIQGGNTGELFF

D gene: .
clone size: .
J gene: TRBJ2-7
CDR3 length: 14
V gene: TRBV3-1/TRBV3-2
CDR3 DNA: TGTGCCAGCAGCCAATTTCAGGGATCCTACGAGCAGTACTTC
CDR3 protein: CASSQFQGSYEQYF

D gene: .
clone size: once
J gene: TRBJ1-3
CDR3 length: 19
V gene: TRBV9
CDR3 DNA: TGTGCCAGCAGCGTAGAAGGCGGCGGACAGCTTTTCTCTGGAAACACCATATATTTT
CDR3 protein: CASSVEGGGQLFSGNTIYF

D gene: .
clone size: .
J gene: TRBJ1-1
CDR3 length: 14
V gene: TRBV9
CDR3 DNA: TGTGCCAGCAGCGTAGGTTTGACCAACACTGAAGCTTTCTTT
CDR3 protein: CASSVGLTNTEAFF

D gene: .
clone size: .
J gene: TRBJ2-1
CDR3 length: 12
V gene: TRBV6-5
CDR3 DNA: TGTGCCAGCACGGCGACAGGCCAAGTGCAGTTCTTC
CDR3 protein: CASTATGQVQFF

D gene: TRBD1
clone size: .
J gene: TRBJ1-2
CDR3 length: 16
V gene: TRBV3-1/TRBV3-2
CDR3 DNA: TGTGCCAGCAGCCAAGATTCCCCAGGCAAGGGGGCAGGCTACACCTTC
CDR3 protein: CASSQDSPGKGAGYTF

D gene: .
clone size: .
J gene: TRBJ2-7
CDR3 length: 14
V gene: TRBV7-3
CDR3 DNA: TGTGCCAGCAGCCCCGATAGTAGTTCCTACGAGCAGTACTTC
CDR3 protein: CASSPDSSSYEQYF

D gene: .
clone size: .
J gene: TRBJ1-1
CDR3 length: 16
V gene: TRBV11-1
CDR3 DNA: TGTGCCAGCAGCTTAGATCTCTCCACCCGGAACACTGAAGCTTTCTTT
CDR3 protein: CASSLDLSTRNTEAFF

D gene: .
clone size: .
J gene: TRBJ1-6
CDR3 length: 17
V gene: TRBV18
CDR3 DNA: TGTGCCAGCTCACCATCAGGGGACATATCCTATAATTCACCCCTCCACTTT
CDR3 protein: CASSPSGDISYNSPLHF